Detailed here is one T cell receptor (beta chain). This clone has a handful of counts. It has no known antigen specificity. No clone much larger than this one lies a single base away; base qualities are absent. This sample is drawn from a study of shared clonotypes between healthy human individuals (dated by TCRdb to 2018 to 2020). With respect to the entire study: A few men and two women, aged 18 to 49 years, made up the cohort. Leukapheresis yielded between about 0.85 and 10 billion PBMCs per donor. Per donor, three plates each were used for CD4 naive and CD4 memory, two for CD8 naive, and one for CD8 memory. The study deeply sequenced blood TCR repertoires of several healthy adults to estimate repertoire size and the extent of clonotype sharing between individuals. To increase sequencing depth and limit assay-specific biases, different laboratories used diverse techniques to prepare libraries and sequence TCR repertoires.

Donors were healthy HIV-negative adults with no recently reported acute infections or vaccinations. Every donor was a Caucasian adult living in Nashville, Tennessee, USA. CD8 memory samples were composed of magnetically selected CD45RO+ cells combined with CCR7-negative CD45RA+ effector memory (TemRA) cells. Blood was obtained by leukapheresis, after which PBMCs were separated by Ficoll-Histopaque density gradient centrifugation and cryopreserved in liquid nitrogen vapor phase. Analytical flow cytometry was used to check the purity and quantity of each magnetically sorted T cell population. Genomic DNA was isolated from each sorted fraction and quantified by UV absorbance on a Nanodrop 2000c. Using the deep immunoSEQ assay, TCR CDR3 regions were amplified from genomic DNA by multiplex PCR. For each cell subset, the extracted genomic DNA was distributed evenly across all wells of several immunoSEQ 96-well plates, and each plate served as one replicate. For sorted subsets, about 200 ng genomic DNA, equal to some 30,000 T cell genomes, was loaded into each replicate PCR. The purified libraries were quantified using a Qubit 3.0 fluorometer, sized with a Bioanalyzer 2100, and then quantified again using the KAPA Library Quantification kit. Every immunoSEQ 96-well plate was sequenced on a dedicated single-read 150-cycle Illumina NextSeq 550 flow cell. The source study handled its data this way. The immunoSEQ output contained only junctional sequences without quality scores, so filtering could not match that applied to full-length reads. Sequences were annotated with PyIR, a Python wrapper for IgBLAST v1.9, and V/J genes and CDR3 were assigned using IMGT germline references. Reads were filtered out if the reads had weak V/J assignments (E-value above 1e-6), no CDR3, stop codons, out-of-frame junctions, or ambiguous translated residues. A V3J clonotype was defined by an identical inferred V gene, J gene, and CDR3 amino acid sequence. The percentage overlap between two repertoires was calculated by dividing the number of shared unique clonotypes by the size of the smaller repertoire. RTK rarefaction, the Chao1 estimator, and Recon v2.1 estimates of unobserved clonotypes were used to assess repertoire richness. OLGA was used to compute generation probabilities for all TCRbeta clonotypes that the gDNA method yielded from a handful of donors. TCRdb took this table from immuneACCESS and kept in-frame rearrangements with V and J called. Such tables lack part of the clones; where checked against another copy, unresolved V genes explain under half of the gap, and the rest is unexplained. V, J and clone size derive from that table, while D and trimming were established from the DNA sequence. In all, the sample holds roughly 700,000 clones, and 90% of those were seen once. 34% of the sample belongs to the ten largest clones.

Overall study outcomes, separate from this receptor: The small number of donors limited the genetic and exposure-history diversity represented. Sharing across a few donors was observed for roughly 5% of naive CD4, 3% to 4% of naive CD8, about 2.3% of memory CD4, and less than 0.45% of memory CD8 clonotypes. Estimated clonotype richness was generally larger for naive than for memory subsets. Even with the large sequencing depth, rarefaction of the sorted-subset datasets indicated that sequencing was incomplete. Only blood was sampled, and tissue TCR repertoires likely differ from those in blood. Higher generation probabilities were observed for clonotypes shared by all four sorted-subset donors than for non-shared clonotypes. Based on pairwise subsampling, the degree of clonotype sharing among donors was expected to be affected by sequencing depth.

The CDR3 goes from the cysteine to the phenylalanine over 17 residues. Only the CDR3 part of the read is kept: 51 bases, read in frame from the first base. Compared with germline, V lacks 2 bases and J lacks 4 bases; bases without a gene match: 11. From a lookup of the germline V gene, CDR1 and CDR2 are SQVTM and ANQGSEA. This receptor was taken from a man between 18 and 35 years old in good health. Some clones in this sample may be carry-over from other donors' samples. The specimen was memory CD8+ T cells from PBMCs. Read against the paper, the sample's cell subset or site label means: CD45RO+ cells pooled with CCR7-negative TemRA cells. The sequence links TRBV29-1 to TRBJ2-7, and TRBD2 aligns with 13 junction nucleotides. The CDR3: CSVEQVGLTSGRYEQYF. In nucleotide form, the sequence is TGCAGCGTTGAACAGGTCGGGCTGACTAGCGGGAGGTACGAGCAGTACTTC.